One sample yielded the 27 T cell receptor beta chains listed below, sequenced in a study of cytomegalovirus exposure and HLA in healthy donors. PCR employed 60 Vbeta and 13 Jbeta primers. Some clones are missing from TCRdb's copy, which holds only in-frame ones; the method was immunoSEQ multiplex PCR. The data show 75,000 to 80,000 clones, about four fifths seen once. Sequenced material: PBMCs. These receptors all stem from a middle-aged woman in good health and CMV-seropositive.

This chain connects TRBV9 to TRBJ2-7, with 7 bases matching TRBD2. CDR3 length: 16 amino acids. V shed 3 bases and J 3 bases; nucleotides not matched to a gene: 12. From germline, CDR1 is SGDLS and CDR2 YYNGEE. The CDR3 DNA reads TGTGCCAGCAGCGCCGCCGGCGCGGGACTAATCTACGAGCAGTACTTC. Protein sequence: CASSAAGAGLIYEQYF.

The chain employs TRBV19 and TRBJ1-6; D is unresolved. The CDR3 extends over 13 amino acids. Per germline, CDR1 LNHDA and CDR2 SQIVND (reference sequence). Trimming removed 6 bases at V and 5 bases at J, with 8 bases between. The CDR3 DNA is TGTGCCAGTAGACAGTTTGATAATTCACCCCTCCACTTT. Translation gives CASRQFDNSPLHF.

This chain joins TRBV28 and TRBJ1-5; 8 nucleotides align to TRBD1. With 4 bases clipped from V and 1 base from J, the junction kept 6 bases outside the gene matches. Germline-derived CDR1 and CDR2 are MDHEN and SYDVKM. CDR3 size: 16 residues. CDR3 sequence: CASSSQTGASNQPQHF. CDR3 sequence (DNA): TGTGCCAGCAGTTCCCAGACAGGGGCCAGCAATCAGCCCCAGCATTTT.

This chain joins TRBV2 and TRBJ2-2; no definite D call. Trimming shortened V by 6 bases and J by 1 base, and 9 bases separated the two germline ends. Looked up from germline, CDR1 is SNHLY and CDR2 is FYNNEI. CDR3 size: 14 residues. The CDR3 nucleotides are TGTGCCAGCAGCCTCTACGAGAACACCGGGGAGCTGTTTTTT. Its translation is CASSLYENTGELFF.

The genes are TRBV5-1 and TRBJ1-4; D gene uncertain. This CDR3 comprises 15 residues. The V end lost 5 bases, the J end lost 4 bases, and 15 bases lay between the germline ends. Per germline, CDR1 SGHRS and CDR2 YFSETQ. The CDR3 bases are TGCGCCAGCAGAACAACAGAGAGGGATAATGAAAAACTGTTTTTT. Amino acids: CASRTTERDNEKLFF.

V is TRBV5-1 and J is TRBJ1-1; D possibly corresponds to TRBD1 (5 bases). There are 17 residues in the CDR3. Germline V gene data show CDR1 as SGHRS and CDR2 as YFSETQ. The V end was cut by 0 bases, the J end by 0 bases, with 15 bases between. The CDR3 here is CASSLGFRDGVNTEAFF. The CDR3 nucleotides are TGCGCCAGCAGCTTGGGATTCAGGGATGGGGTGAACACTGAAGCTTTCTTT.

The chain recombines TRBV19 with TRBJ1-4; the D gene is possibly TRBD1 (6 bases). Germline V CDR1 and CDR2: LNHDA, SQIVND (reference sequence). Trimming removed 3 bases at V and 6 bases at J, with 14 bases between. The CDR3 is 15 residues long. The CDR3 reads CASSMGAGSDEKLFF. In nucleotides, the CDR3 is TGTGCCAGTAGTATGGGGGCAGGGTCGGATGAAAAACTGTTTTTT. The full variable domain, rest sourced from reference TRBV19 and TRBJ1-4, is DGGITQSPKYLFRKEGQNVTLSCEQNLNHDAMYWYRQDPGQGLRLIYYSQIVNDFQKGDIAEGYSVSREKKESFPLTVTSAQKNPTAFYLCASSMGAGSDEKLFFGSGTQLSVL.

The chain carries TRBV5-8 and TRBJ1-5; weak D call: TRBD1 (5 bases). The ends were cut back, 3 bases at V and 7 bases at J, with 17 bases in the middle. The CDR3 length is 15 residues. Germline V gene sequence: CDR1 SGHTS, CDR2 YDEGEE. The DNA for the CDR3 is TGTGCCAGCAGCTGGGGTACGCAGGGTCTGCAGCCCCAGCATTTT. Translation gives CASSWGTQGLQPQHF.

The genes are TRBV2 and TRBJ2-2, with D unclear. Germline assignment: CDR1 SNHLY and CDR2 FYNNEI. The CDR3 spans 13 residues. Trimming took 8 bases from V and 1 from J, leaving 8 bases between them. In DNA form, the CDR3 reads TGTGCCAGCGACATGGAGAACACCGGGGAGCTGTTTTTT. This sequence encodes CASDMENTGELFF.

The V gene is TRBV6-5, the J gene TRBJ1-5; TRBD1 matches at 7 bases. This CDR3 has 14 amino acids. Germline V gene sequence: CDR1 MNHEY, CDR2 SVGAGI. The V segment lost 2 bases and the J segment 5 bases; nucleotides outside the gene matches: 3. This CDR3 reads CASSYDREYQPQHF. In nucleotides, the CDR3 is TGTGCCAGCAGTTACGACAGGGAATATCAGCCCCAGCATTTT.

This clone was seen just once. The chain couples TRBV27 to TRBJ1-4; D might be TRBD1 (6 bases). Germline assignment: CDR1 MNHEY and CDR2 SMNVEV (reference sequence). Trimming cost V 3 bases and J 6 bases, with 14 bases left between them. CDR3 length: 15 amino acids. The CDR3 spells CASSLRGGGDEKLFF. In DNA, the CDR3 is TGTGCCAGCAGTTTGAGGGGAGGGGGAGATGAAAAACTGTTTTTT.

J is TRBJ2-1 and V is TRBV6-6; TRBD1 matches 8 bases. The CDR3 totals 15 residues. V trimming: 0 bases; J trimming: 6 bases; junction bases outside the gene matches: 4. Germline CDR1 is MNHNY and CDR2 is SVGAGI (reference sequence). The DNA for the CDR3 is TGTGCCAGCAGTTACTCGGACAGGGTTTTCAATGAGCAGTTCTTC. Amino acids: CASSYSDRVFNEQFF.

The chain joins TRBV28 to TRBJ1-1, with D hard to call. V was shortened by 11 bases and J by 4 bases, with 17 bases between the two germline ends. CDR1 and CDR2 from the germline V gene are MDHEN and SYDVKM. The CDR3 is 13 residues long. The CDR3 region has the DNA TGTGCCGGATCGAAGGAGGCTTTCACTGAAGCTTTCTTT. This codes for CAGSKEAFTEAFF.

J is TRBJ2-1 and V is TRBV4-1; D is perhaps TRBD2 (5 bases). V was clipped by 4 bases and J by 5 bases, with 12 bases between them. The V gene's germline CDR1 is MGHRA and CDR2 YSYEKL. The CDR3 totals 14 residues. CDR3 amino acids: CASSLGLVDNEQFF. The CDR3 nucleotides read TGCGCCAGCAGCCTCGGACTGGTTGACAATGAGCAGTTCTTC.

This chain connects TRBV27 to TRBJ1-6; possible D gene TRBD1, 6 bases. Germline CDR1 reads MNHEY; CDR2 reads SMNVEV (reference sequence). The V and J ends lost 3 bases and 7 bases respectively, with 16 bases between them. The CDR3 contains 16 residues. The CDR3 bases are TGTGCCAGCAGTTTCGGTCAGGGGCCATGGAATTCACCCCTCCACTTT. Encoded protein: CASSFGQGPWNSPLHF.

CDR3 DNA: TGTGCCAGCAGTCAAACTAGCGTCTCCTACGAGCAGTACTTC. This translates into CASSQTSVSYEQYF. V usage is TRBV28 and J usage is TRBJ2-7; 7 bases map to TRBD2. The V and J ends lost 5 bases and 0 bases, in that order; junction bases with no gene match: 4. Per germline, CDR1 MDHEN and CDR2 SYDVKM. The CDR3 length is 14 residues.

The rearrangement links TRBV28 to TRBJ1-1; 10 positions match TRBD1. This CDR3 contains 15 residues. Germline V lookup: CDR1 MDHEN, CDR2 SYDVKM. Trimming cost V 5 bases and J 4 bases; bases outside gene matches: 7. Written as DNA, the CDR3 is TGTGCCAGCAGTAAATACCGGACAGGGGGCACTGAAGCTTTCTTT. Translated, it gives CASSKYRTGGTEAFF.

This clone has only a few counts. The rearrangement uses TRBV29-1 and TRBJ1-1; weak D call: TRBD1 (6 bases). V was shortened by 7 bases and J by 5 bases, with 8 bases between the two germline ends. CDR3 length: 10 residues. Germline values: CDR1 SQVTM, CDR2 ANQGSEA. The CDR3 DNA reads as TGCAGCGCCCAGGGGACTGAAGCTTTCTTT. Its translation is CSAQGTEAFF.

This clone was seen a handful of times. This chain's CDR3 is CSVQQGANQPQHF. The CDR3 coding sequence is TGCAGCGTTCAACAGGGGGCGAATCAGCCCCAGCATTTT. The chain recombines TRBV29-1 with TRBJ1-5; 9 bases line up with TRBD1. Losses at the gene ends were 5 bases for V and 4 bases for J; bases not matched to a gene: 3. The CDR3 runs 13 residues. Germline CDR1 is SQVTM and CDR2 is ANQGSEA.

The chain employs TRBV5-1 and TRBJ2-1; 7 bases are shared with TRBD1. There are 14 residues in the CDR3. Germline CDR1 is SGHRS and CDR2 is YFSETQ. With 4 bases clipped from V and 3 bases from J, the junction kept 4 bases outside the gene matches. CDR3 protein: CASSPGQIYNEQFF. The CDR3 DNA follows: TGCGCCAGCAGCCCGGGACAGATCTACAATGAGCAGTTCTTC.

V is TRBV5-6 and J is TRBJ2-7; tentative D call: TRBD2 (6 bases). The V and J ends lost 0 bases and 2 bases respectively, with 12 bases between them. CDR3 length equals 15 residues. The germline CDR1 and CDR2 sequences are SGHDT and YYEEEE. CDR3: CASSLGLGGAYEQYF. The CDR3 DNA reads TGTGCCAGCAGCTTGGGTCTCGGGGGAGCCTACGAGCAGTACTTC.

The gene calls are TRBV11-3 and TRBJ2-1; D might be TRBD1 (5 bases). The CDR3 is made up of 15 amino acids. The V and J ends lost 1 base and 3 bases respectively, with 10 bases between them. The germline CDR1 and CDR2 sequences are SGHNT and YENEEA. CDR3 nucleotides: TGTGCCAGCAGCTTAGGGACATCTGTCTACAATGAGCAGTTCTTC. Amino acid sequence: CASSLGTSVYNEQFF.

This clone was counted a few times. CDR3 protein: CASSLHGTSGVETQYF. Written as DNA, the CDR3 is TGCGCCAGCAGCTTACACGGGACTAGCGGGGTTGAGACCCAGTACTTC. This chain joins TRBV5-1 and TRBJ2-5; 13 nucleotides match TRBD2. With 2 bases clipped from V and 5 bases from J, the junction kept 6 bases outside the gene matches. CDR3 length equals 16 residues. Germline V gene lookup returns CDR1 SGHRS and CDR2 YFSETQ.

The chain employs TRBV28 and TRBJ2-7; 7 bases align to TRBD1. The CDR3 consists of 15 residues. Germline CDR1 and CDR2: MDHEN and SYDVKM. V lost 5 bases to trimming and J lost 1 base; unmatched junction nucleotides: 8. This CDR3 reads CASSIFGTVSYEQYF. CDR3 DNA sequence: TGTGCCAGCAGTATCTTTGGGACAGTATCCTACGAGCAGTACTTC.

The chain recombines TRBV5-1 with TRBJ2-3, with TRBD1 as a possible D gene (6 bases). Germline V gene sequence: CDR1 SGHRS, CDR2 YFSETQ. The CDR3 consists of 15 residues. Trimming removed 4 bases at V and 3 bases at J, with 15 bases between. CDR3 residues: CASSQQGYETDTQYF. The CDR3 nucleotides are TGCGCCAGCAGCCAACAGGGATATGAGACAGATACGCAGTATTTT.

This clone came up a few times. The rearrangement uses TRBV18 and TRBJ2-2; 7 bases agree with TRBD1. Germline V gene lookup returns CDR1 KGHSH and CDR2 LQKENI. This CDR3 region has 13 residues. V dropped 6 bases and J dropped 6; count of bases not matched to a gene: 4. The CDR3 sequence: CASSPDRAGELFF. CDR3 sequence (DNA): TGTGCCAGCTCCCCTGACAGGGCCGGGGAGCTGTTTTTT.

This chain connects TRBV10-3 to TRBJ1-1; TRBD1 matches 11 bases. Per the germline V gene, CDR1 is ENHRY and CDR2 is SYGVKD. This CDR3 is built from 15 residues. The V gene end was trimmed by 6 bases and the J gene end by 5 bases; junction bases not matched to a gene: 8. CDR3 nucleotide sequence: TGTGCCATCAGCCCGGGACAGGGGGTGGGAACTGAAGCTTTCTTT. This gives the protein CAISPGQGVGTEAFF.